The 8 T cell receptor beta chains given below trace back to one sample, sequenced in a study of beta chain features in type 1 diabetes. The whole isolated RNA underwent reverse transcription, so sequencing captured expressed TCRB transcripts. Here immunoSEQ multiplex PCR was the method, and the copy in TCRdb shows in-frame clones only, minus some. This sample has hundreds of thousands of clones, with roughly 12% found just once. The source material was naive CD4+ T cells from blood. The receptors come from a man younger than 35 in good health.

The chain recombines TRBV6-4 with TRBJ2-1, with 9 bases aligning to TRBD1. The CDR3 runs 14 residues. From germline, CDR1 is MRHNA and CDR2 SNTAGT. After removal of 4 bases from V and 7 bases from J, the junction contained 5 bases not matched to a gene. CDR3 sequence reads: CASSVDRGGNEQFF. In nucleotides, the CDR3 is TGTGCCAGCAGTGTGGACAGGGGTGGAAATGAGCAGTTCTTC.

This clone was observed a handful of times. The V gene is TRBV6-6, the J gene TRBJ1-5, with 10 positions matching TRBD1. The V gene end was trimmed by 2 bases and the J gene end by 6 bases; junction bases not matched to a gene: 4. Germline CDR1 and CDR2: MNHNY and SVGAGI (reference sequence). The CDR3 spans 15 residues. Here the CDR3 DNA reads TGTGCCAGCAGTTACGGGACAGGGGTTACTCAGCCCCAGCATTTT. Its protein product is CASSYGTGVTQPQHF.

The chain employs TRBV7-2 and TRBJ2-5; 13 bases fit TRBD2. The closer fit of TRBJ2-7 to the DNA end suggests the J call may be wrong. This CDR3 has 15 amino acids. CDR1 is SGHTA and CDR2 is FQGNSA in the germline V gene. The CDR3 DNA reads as TGTGCCAGCAGCCTAAGACTAGCGGGAGGCTACGAGCAGTACTTC. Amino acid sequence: CASSLRLAGGYEQYF.

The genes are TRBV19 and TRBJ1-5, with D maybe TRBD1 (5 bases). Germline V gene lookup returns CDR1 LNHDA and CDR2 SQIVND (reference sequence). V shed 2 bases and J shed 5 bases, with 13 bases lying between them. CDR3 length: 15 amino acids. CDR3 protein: CASSISGHKDQPQHF. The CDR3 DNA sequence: TGTGCCAGTAGTATATCAGGACACAAGGATCAGCCCCAGCATTTT.

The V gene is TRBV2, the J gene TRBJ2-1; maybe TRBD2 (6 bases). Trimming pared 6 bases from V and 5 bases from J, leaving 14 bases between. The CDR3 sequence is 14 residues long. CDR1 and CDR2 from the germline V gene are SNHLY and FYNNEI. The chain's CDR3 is CASSWDSLNNEQFF. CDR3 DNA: TGTGCCAGCAGCTGGGACTCGCTTAACAATGAGCAGTTCTTC.

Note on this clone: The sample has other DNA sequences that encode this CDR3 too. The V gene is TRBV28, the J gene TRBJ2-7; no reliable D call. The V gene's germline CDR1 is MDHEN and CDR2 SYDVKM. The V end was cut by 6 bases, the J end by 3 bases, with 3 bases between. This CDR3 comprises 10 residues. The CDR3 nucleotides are TGTGCCAGCAGCCACTACGAGCAGTACTTC. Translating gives CASSHYEQYF.

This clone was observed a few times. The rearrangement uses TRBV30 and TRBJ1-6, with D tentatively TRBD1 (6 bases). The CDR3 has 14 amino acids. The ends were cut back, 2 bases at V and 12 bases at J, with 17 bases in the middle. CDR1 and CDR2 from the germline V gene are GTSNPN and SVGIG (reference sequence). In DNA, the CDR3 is TGTGCCTGGAGTATTGGGACACCAAGTGGACCCCTCCACTTT. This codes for CAWSIGTPSGPLHF.

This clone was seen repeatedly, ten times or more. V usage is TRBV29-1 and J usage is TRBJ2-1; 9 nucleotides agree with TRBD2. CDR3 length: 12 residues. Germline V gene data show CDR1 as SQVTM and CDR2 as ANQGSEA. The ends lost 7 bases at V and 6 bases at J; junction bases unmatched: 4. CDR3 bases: TGCAGCGGGGGGACTAGCTCCAATGAGCAGTTCTTC. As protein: CSGGTSSNEQFF.